This is a list of T cell receptor beta chains from one sample in a study of blood T cells in healthy people across ages. TCRdb reprocessed the 5' RACE reads via MiXCR and lists one record per CDR3 protein. The data show roughly 790,000 distinct CDR3 sequences, with 43% seen just once and 20% to 25% held by the top ten. The specimen sequenced was blood. Source of these receptors: a woman in her fifties or sixties in good health. CDR3s include the opening cysteine and the closing phenylalanine or tryptophan. The D gene is left open where the match is weak. Rows may omit the clone size; those that give it use once, few, many or a size class.

V	J	size	D	CDR3	DNA
TRBV3-1	TRBJ2-5	-	TRBD1	CASSQDDRARQYF	TGTGCCAGCAGCCAAGATGACAGGGCTAGGCAGTACTTC
TRBV14	TRBJ1-6	-	-	CASSQVGKNSPLHF	TGTGCCAGCAGCCAAGTAGGGAAGAATTCACCCCTCCACTTT
TRBV27	TRBJ2-4	-	TRBD1	CASSPWDSQKNIQYF	TGTGCCAGCAGTCCATGGGACAGCCAAAAAAACATTCAGTACTTC
TRBV7-9	TRBJ2-5	few	-	CASSLEDSGKETQYF	TGTGCCAGCAGCTTAGAGGACAGCGGAAAAGAGACCCAGTACTTC
TRBV20-1	TRBJ2-2	-	-	CSAVQGDYTGELFF	TGCAGTGCTGTACAGGGAGATTACACCGGGGAGCTGTTTTTT
TRBV18	TRBJ1-5	few	-	CASSTERGNQPQHF	TGTGCCAGCTCAACCGAACGTGGCAATCAGCCCCAGCATTTT
TRBV6-5	TRBJ2-1	-	-	CASSYYRGLSSYNEQFF	TGTGCCAGCAGTTACTATAGGGGGTTAAGCTCCTACAATGAGCAGTTCTTC
TRBV29-1	TRBJ2-7	-	-	CSGRANEGYEQYF	TGCAGCGGCCGGGCTAATGAGGGCTACGAGCAGTACTTC
TRBV3-1	TRBJ2-7	many	-	CASSQDTVSYEQYF	TGTGCCAGCAGCCAAGATACAGTCTCCTACGAGCAGTACTTC
TRBV20-1	TRBJ1-1	-	TRBD1	CSAEGTGNTEAFF	TGCAGTGCGGAAGGGACAGGGAACACTGAAGCTTTCTTT
TRBV20-1	TRBJ2-7	-	-	CSARSGQTYEQYF	TGCAGTGCCAGGAGCGGCCAGACCTACGAGCAGTACTTC
TRBV5-6	TRBJ1-1	once	-	CASSPDVRTNTEAFF	TGTGCCAGCAGCCCGGACGTGAGGACGAACACTGAAGCTTTCTTT
TRBV3-1	TRBJ2-1	many	-	CASSQVRYEQFF	TGTGCCAGCAGCCAAGTTCGGTATGAGCAGTTCTTC
TRBV18	TRBJ2-4	-	TRBD2	CASSTGTSGRNIQYF	TGTGCCAGCTCAACTGGGACTAGCGGGCGAAACATTCAGTACTTC
TRBV28	TRBJ2-6	-	-	CASSSRAGANVLTF	TGTGCCAGCAGCTCAAGGGCTGGGGCCAACGTCCTGACTTTC
TRBV29-1	TRBJ2-3	-	-	CSVGITSTDTQYF	TGCAGCGTTGGCATAACTAGCACAGATACGCAGTATTTT
TRBV9	TRBJ2-3	many	-	CASSPPASADTQYF	TGTGCCAGCAGCCCCCCGGCTAGCGCGGATACGCAGTATTTT
TRBV27	TRBJ2-7	many	-	CASSFFRQGSYEQYF	TGTGCCAGCAGTTTTTTTCGCCAGGGCTCATACGAGCAGTACTTC
TRBV7-2	TRBJ1-2	-	TRBD1	CASSLTGGRFLNYGYTF	TGTGCCAGCAGCTTGACAGGGGGCCGATTTCTTAACTATGGCTACACCTTC